One and the same sample provided the 20 T cell receptor beta chains below, sequenced in a study of T cell clonality in common variable immunodeficiency. Only in-frame clones appear in the TCRdb table, and some are missing; sequencing was by immunoSEQ multiplex PCR. Altogether 50,000 to 60,000 clones were found in the sample, and no singletons occur. The sample taken for sequencing was peripheral blood mononuclear cells. These receptors were taken from a person aged 18 to 69 in good health.

This clone was recorded at least ten times. From the germline J gene comes the end of the CDR3, since the read stops 3 residues before it. V gene TRBV7-2 combines with J gene TRBJ2-7; TRBD2 matches at 10 bases. V lost 5 bases, J lost 4 bases, and 8 bases stayed unmatched. CDR3 length: 15 amino acids. Germline V gene lookup returns CDR1 SGHTA and CDR2 FQGNSA. The CDR3 loop reads CASSLRLAGGYEQYF. The DNA read from the CDR3 is TGTGCCAGCAGCCTTCGACTAGCGGGTGGGTACGAG.

To note about this clone: Coverage ceases 3 residues before the CDR3 finishes, and the germline J gene fills in the end. The chain combines TRBV13 with TRBJ1-2, with TRBD1 as a possible D gene (6 bases). Germline CDR1 and CDR2: PRHDT and FYEKMQ (reference sequence). Trimming took off 0 bases at V and 6 bases at J, with 14 bases between the two ends. This CDR3 contains 15 residues. CDR3 DNA, as far as it was read: TGTGCCAGCAGCTTAGGGGACAGCTCTATGGATGGC. Protein sequence: CASSLGDSSMDG. The full CDR3 sequence reads CASSLGDSSMDGYTF.

For this clone: Read sequence stops 3 residues before the CDR3 end, and the germline J gene provides the missing end. The rearrangement joins TRBV11-3 to TRBJ1-1, with 10 positions matching TRBD1. CDR1 and CDR2 from the germline V gene are SGHNT and YENEEA. The J segment lost 5 bases and the V segment lost 5 bases, leaving 5 bases of the junction unmatched. The CDR3 covers 14 residues. The covered CDR3 bases are TGTGCCAGCAGCGCCGGGACAGGGGATACTGAA. It codes for CASSAGTGDTE. The CDR3 in its entirety is CASSAGTGDTEAFF.

This clone was observed at least ten times. The read gets to within 3 residues of the CDR3 end, and the germline J gene fills in the rest. The chain recombines TRBV7-2 with TRBJ2-7, with D perhaps matching TRBD1 (5 bases). There are 14 residues in the CDR3. Germline V gene lookup returns CDR1 SGHTA and CDR2 FQGNSA. V was cut by 1 base and J by 0 bases, with 7 bases left in between. The CDR3 region is CASSLDRNSYEQYF. Partial CDR3 DNA: TGTGCCAGCAGCTTAGACAGGAACTCCTACGAG. Drawing the rest from reference TRBV7-2 and TRBJ2-7, the complete variable domain is GAGVSQSPSNKVTEKGKDVELRCDPISGHTALYWYRQSLGQGLEFLIYFQGNSAPDKSGLPSDRFSAERTGGSVSTLTIQRTQQEDSAVYLCASSLDRNSYEQYFGPGTRLTVT.

This clone was counted between two and nine times. Here the CDR3 reads CASSFGQGPYEQYF. The part of the CDR3 DNA that was read is TGCGCCAGCAGCTTCGGACAGGGGCCCTACGAG. The gene calls are TRBV5-1 and TRBJ2-7, with TRBD1 matching 9 bases. The DNA ends 3 residues before the CDR3 does, and the rest of the CDR3 is filled in from the germline J gene. CDR1 is SGHRS and CDR2 is YFSETQ in the germline V gene. This CDR3 contains 14 residues. Losses at the gene ends were 2 bases for V and 2 bases for J; bases not matched to a gene: 2.

This clone was seen at least ten times. The CDR3 goes on 3 residues after the read ends, and that part is filled in from the germline J gene. The rearrangement uses TRBV7-9 and TRBJ2-7, with TRBD1 matching 8 bases. This CDR3 has 15 residues. The V gene's germline CDR1 is SEHNR and CDR2 FQNEAQ (reference sequence). V lost 4 bases to trimming and J lost 4 bases; unmatched junction nucleotides: 9. The CDR3 DNA, read in part, is TGTGCCAGCAGCTCCGCGACAGGGGTTCCTTACGAG. This encodes CASSSATGVPYE. The CDR3 as a whole reads CASSSATGVPYEQYF.

This clone was detected many times. The read ends 3 residues early relative to the CDR3; the germline J gene fills the gap. The J gene is TRBJ2-7, the V gene TRBV9; maybe TRBD2 (5 bases). Per the germline V gene, CDR1 is SGDLS and CDR2 is YYNGEE. V gave up 0 bases and J gave up 6 bases, with 10 bases separating them. This CDR3 contains 13 residues. CDR3 bases read: TGTGCCAGCAGCGTAGAGAGGGCCTCCGAG. It yields the protein CASSVERASE. Given in full, the CDR3 is CASSVERASEQYF.

In the case of this clone: The DNA ends 3 residues before the CDR3 does, and the rest of the CDR3 is filled in from the germline J gene. The chain joins TRBV5-6 to TRBJ1-1; weak D call: TRBD1 (5 bases). The CDR3 extends over 13 amino acids. V dropped 0 bases and J dropped 6 bases, with 9 bases sitting between them. The germline V gene has CDR1 SGHDT and CDR2 YYEEEE. CDR3 region: CASSLGGEPEAFF. CDR3 DNA (partial): TGTGCCAGCAGCTTGGGGGGGGAGCCTGAA.

In this sample, this clone turned up many times. Read data end 3 residues before the CDR3 end; the end is taken from the germline J gene. The J gene is TRBJ2-1, the V gene TRBV20-1, with TRBD2 matching 14 bases. CDR3 length equals 18 residues. V lost 4 bases to trimming and J lost 4 bases; unmatched junction nucleotides: 12. Per the germline V gene, CDR1 is DFQATT and CDR2 is SNEGSKA (reference sequence). Partial CDR3 DNA: TGCAGTGCTAAAGGGACTAGCGGGAGTCGGTCCTTATACAATGAG. This translates into CSAKGTSGSRSLYNE. The full-length CDR3 reads as CSAKGTSGSRSLYNEQFF.

This clone was recorded at least ten times. The CDR3 end is not reached by the read, which stops 3 residues before it; the germline J gene fills it in. At the DNA level, this CDR3 is encoded by other sequences in the same sample as well. The rearrangement links TRBV5-1 to TRBJ2-1; TRBD1 might be the D (5 bases). The CDR3 is 15 residues long. V lost 0 bases and J 3 bases, leaving 10 bases between the germline ends. From germline, CDR1 is SGHRS and CDR2 YFSETQ. CDR3: CASSLVSGYYNEQFF. The covered CDR3 bases are TGCGCCAGCAGCTTGGTATCAGGGTACTACAATGAG.

This clone was counted ten times or more. Read sequence stops 3 residues before the CDR3 end, and the germline J gene provides the missing end. The J gene is TRBJ2-1, the V gene TRBV10-1, with D perhaps TRBD1 (6 bases). The germline CDR1 and CDR2 sequences are WNHNN and SYGVQD (reference sequence). This CDR3 comprises 15 residues. Trimming removed 3 bases from V and 5 bases from J, with 14 bases in between. CDR3 sequence: CASSEAGGLDNEQFF. The DNA read from the CDR3 is TGCGCCAGCAGTGAAGCTGGGGGCCTCGACAATGAG.

This clone was seen many times. The read is 3 residues too short to cover the CDR3 end, so that end is filled in from the germline J gene. The chain is built from TRBV5-1 and TRBJ2-3; 12 bases agree with TRBD1. Per germline, CDR1 SGHRS and CDR2 YFSETQ. The J segment lost 5 bases and the V segment lost 3 bases, leaving 4 bases of the junction unmatched. The CDR3 loop spans 15 amino acids. This chain's CDR3 is CASSSGQGAVDTQYF. The CDR3 bases that were read are TGCGCCAGCAGCTCGGGACAGGGGGCAGTAGATACG.

This clone came up many times. The read is 3 residues too short to cover the CDR3 end, so that end is filled in from the germline J gene. The rearrangement joins TRBV20-1 to TRBJ1-1, with D possibly TRBD1 on 6 matching bases. In germline, CDR1 is DFQATT, CDR2 SNEGSKA (reference sequence). Trimming pared 0 bases from V and 3 bases from J, leaving 8 bases between. This CDR3 contains 13 residues. CDR3 sequence: CSARDGQHTEAFF. CDR3 DNA, as far as it was read: TGCAGTGCTAGAGATGGACAGCACACTGAA.

This clone was observed a handful of times. The read comes to an end 3 residues before the CDR3 does, leaving the germline J gene to fill in the end. J is TRBJ2-2 and V is TRBV19; D is undetermined. Germline V gene data show CDR1 as LNHDA and CDR2 as SQIVND (reference sequence). This CDR3 is built from 14 residues. The V gene lost 3 bases and the J gene lost 2 bases, with 7 bases spanning the gap. The sequenced part of the CDR3 DNA is TGTGCCAGTAGTATTCTCCCTAACACCGGGGAG. This translates into CASSILPNTGE. The CDR3, in full, reads CASSILPNTGELFF. Using reference TRBV19 and TRBJ2-2 for the parts outside the CDR3, the full variable domain is DGGITQSPKYLFRKEGQNVTLSCEQNLNHDAMYWYRQDPGQGLRLIYYSQIVNDFQKGDIAEGYSVSREKKESFPLTVTSAQKNPTAFYLCASSILPNTGELFFGEGSRLTVL.

This clone was counted many times. The read terminates 3 residues ahead of where the CDR3 ends, so the germline J gene completes it. V usage is TRBV7-6 and J usage is TRBJ2-3, with D hard to call. The CDR3 contains 13 residues. V shed 1 base and J shed 3 bases, with 5 bases lying between them. Germline assignment: CDR1 SGHVS and CDR2 FNYEAQ. The CDR3 region is CASSLDNTDTQYF. The sequenced CDR3 bases are TGTGCCAGCAGCTTAGACAATACAGATACG.

Many counts were recorded for this clone. The read gets to within 3 residues of the CDR3 end, and the germline J gene fills in the rest. The chain couples TRBV18 to TRBJ2-6, with D tentatively TRBD1 (6 bases). Trimming took 3 bases from V and 0 from J, leaving 12 bases between them. Germline V gene data show CDR1 as KGHSH and CDR2 as LQKENI. The CDR3 is 17 residues long. The CDR3 DNA, read in part, is TGTGCCAGCTCACCCCGGGACACCTACTCTGGGGCCAACGTC. Encoded protein: CASSPRDTYSGANV. The whole CDR3 region reads CASSPRDTYSGANVLTF.

This clone was observed at least ten times. Sequencing ends 3 residues short of the CDR3 end; the germline J gene provides the rest. This chain links TRBV4-1 with TRBJ1-1; tentative D call: TRBD1 (5 bases). The V gene's germline CDR1 is MGHRA and CDR2 YSYEKL. The CDR3 is 14 residues long. V shed 0 bases and J shed 2 bases, with 7 bases lying between them. The sequenced part of the CDR3 DNA is TGCGCCAGCAGCCAAGACAGGGAAAACACTGAA. Translated, it gives CASSQDRENTE. In full, the CDR3 is CASSQDRENTEAFF.

This clone was recorded many times. The read ends 3 residues shy of where the CDR3 ends; the end is completed using the germline J gene. The chain has TRBV7-9 and TRBJ1-1, with 7 bases identical to TRBD1. This CDR3 has 14 amino acids. V trimming: 5 bases; J trimming: 2 bases; junction bases outside the gene matches: 5. The germline V gene has CDR1 SEHNR and CDR2 FQNEAQ (reference sequence). CDR3 residues: CASSPGQVNTEAFF. Partial CDR3 DNA: TGTGCCAGCAGCCCCGGACAGGTCAACACTGAA.

Note on this clone: The read stops 3 residues short of the end of the CDR3; the missing end is completed from the germline J gene. This chain connects TRBV18 to TRBJ2-1; 9 bases line up with TRBD2. V shed 4 bases and J 5 bases; nucleotides not matched to a gene: 15. The CDR3 extends over 18 amino acids. Germline CDR1 is KGHSH and CDR2 is LQKENI. CDR3 region: CASSQWSLAGSMDNEQFF. CDR3 DNA (partial): TGTGCCAGCTCACAGTGGAGCCTAGCGGGATCCATGGACAATGAG.

This clone appeared many times. The read terminates 3 residues before the CDR3 end, so the remaining end is supplied by the germline J gene. The chain is built from TRBV20-1 and TRBJ1-5; 7 positions match TRBD1. The J segment lost 6 bases and the V segment lost 5 bases, leaving 13 bases of the junction unmatched. The CDR3 covers 15 residues. Germline V gene lookup returns CDR1 DFQATT and CDR2 SNEGSKA (reference sequence). Partial CDR3 DNA: TGCAGTGCTGGCAGAGACAGGGTAACAAGTCAGCCC. Protein product: CSAGRDRVTSQP. The whole CDR3 reads CSAGRDRVTSQPQHF.